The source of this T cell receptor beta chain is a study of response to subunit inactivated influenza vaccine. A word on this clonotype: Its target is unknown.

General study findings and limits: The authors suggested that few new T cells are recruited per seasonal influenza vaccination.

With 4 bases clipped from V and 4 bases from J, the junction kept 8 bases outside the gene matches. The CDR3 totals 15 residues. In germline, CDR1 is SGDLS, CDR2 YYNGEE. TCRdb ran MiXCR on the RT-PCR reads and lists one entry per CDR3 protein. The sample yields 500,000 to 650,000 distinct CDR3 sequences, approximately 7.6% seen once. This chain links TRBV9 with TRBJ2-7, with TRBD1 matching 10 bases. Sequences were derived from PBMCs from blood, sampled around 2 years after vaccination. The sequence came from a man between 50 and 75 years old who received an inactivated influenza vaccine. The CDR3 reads CASSMGGTGVYEQYF. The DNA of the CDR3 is TGTGCCAGCAGCATGGGGGGGACAGGGGTATACGAGCAGTACTTC.